These 8 T cell receptor beta chains share one sample of origin, sequenced in a study of T cells in Graves' hyperthyroidism and ophthalmopathy. The investigators amplified TCR beta CDR3 regions from RNA transcripts. HTBI primers were employed in a first-round RT-PCR of the TCR CDR3. A single record per CDR3 protein comes from TCRdb applying MiXCR to the multiplex PCR reads. Among some 400,000 distinct CDR3 sequences listed, approximately 14% were seen once. The sequencing sample was made of blood. The receptors originated from a woman aged 60-75 years with Graves' hyperthyroidism.

This clonotype appeared many times. The V and J genes are TRBV30 and TRBJ1-5; D gene unclear. CDR1 GTSNPN and CDR2 SVGIG come from the germline V gene (reference sequence). V was pared by 0 bases and J by 6 bases, with 15 bases between. The CDR3 has 15 residues. The chain's CDR3 is CAWSVEGAGRQPQHF. In DNA form, the CDR3 reads TGTGCCTGGAGTGTGGAGGGCGCGGGTCGTCAGCCCCAGCATTTT. Full variable domain (outside the CDR3, taken from reference TRBV30 and TRBJ1-5): SQTIHQWPATLVQPVGSPLSLECTVEGTSNPNLYWYRQAAGRGLQLLFYSVGIGQISSEVPQNLSASRPQDRQFILSSKKLLLSDSGFYLCAWSVEGAGRQPQHFGDGTRLSIL.

Note on this clonotype: Being one base from a much bigger clone, this may be a read error. The rearrangement uses TRBV27 and TRBJ2-1; D remains unclear. Germline CDR1 is MNHEY and CDR2 is SMNVEV (reference sequence). CDR3 length: 13 amino acids. Between the trimmed V and J ends, which lost 2 bases and 9 bases, there was a span of 11 bases. Here the CDR3 reads CASSLRLVCEQFF. CDR3 nucleotides: TGTGCCAGCAGTTTACGGCTAGTTTGTGAGCAGTTCTTC.

This clonotype has ten or more counts. The rearrangement uses TRBV27 and TRBJ2-1, with 7 bases matching TRBD1. Germline V gives CDR1 MNHEY, CDR2 SMNVEV (reference sequence). The CDR3 runs 15 residues. The V gene end was trimmed by 9 bases and the J gene end by 6 bases; junction bases not matched to a gene: 14. CDR3 nucleotides: TGTGCCAGTCTTAGGGGGCGTGGGGCGTCCAATGAGCAGTTCTTC. As protein: CASLRGRGASNEQFF.

In this sample, this clonotype turned up many times. V usage is TRBV27 and J usage is TRBJ1-1; the D gene is possibly TRBD1 (5 bases). V was cut by 6 bases and J by 1 base, with 9 bases left in between. The germline CDR1 and CDR2 sequences are MNHEY and SMNVEV (reference sequence). The CDR3 is 13 residues long. This chain's CDR3 is CASRGVWNTEAFF. CDR3 DNA: TGTGCCAGCAGGGGGGTTTGGAACACTGAAGCTTTCTTT.

About this clonotype itself: A much larger clone is a single base away; this may be a read error. The chain is built from TRBV18 and TRBJ2-1, with 7 bases fitting TRBD2. Germline-derived CDR1 and CDR2 are KGHSH and LQKENI. This CDR3 spans 15 amino acids. As DNA, the CDR3 is TGTGCCAGCTTACCACTCGCGGGACTATTCGATGAGCAGTTCTTC. Translating it yields CASLPLAGLFDEQFF. Supplemented by reference TRBV18 and TRBJ2-1, the full variable domain reads NAGVMQNPRHLVRRRGQEARLRCSPMKGHSHVYWYRQLPEEGLKFMVYLQKENIIDESGMPKERFSAEFPKEGPSILRIQQVVRGDSAAYFCASLPLAGLFDEQFFGPGTRLTVL.

This chain joins TRBV19 and TRBJ2-1; 11 bases are a match to TRBD1. Germline trimming cut 3 bases from V and 5 bases from J; bases unmatched to any gene: 3. The CDR3 sequence is 15 residues long. The V gene's germline CDR1 is LNHDA and CDR2 SQIVND (reference sequence). The CDR3 here is CASSIRTGGHNEQFF. CDR3 in DNA: TGTGCCAGTAGTATTAGGACAGGGGGCCACAATGAGCAGTTCTTC.

On this clonotype: The missing conserved phenylalanine or tryptophan at the end of this CDR3 makes a read error likely. V usage is TRBV5-8 and J usage is TRBJ2-7; D remains ambiguous. The V end lost 3 bases, the J end lost 3 bases, and 13 bases lay between the germline ends. The CDR3 length is 14 residues. Germline V gene sequence: CDR1 SGHTS, CDR2 YDEGEE. CDR3 nucleotides: TGTGCCAGCAGCTCGAGTACGGTCTTCTACGAGCAGTACCTC. Encoded protein: CASSSSTVFYEQYL.

This clonotype occurred many times. The rearrangement links TRBV6-1 to TRBJ2-2; 9 bases fit TRBD1. V lost 2 bases, J lost 6 bases, and 13 bases stayed unmatched. Germline CDR1 and CDR2: MNHNS and SASEGT. The CDR3 is 18 amino acids. CDR3 in amino acids: CASSEPQGQGSHAGELFF. The CDR3 DNA reads as TGTGCCAGCAGTGAACCCCAGGGACAGGGTTCTCACGCCGGGGAGCTGTTTTTT.